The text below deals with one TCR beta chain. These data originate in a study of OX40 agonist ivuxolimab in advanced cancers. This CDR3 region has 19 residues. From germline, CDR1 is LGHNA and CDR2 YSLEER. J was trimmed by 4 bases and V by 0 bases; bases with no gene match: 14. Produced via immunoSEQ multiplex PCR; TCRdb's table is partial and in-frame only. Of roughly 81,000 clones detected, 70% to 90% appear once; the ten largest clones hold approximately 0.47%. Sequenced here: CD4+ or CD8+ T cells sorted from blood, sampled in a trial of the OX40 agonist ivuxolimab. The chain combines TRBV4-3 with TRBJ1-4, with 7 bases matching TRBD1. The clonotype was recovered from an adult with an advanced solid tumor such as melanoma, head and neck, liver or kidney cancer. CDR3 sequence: CASSQDLGGGAGNNEKLFF. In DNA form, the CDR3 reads TGCGCCAGCAGCCAAGATCTCGGAGGGGGCGCGGGGAATAATGAAAAACTGTTTTTT.